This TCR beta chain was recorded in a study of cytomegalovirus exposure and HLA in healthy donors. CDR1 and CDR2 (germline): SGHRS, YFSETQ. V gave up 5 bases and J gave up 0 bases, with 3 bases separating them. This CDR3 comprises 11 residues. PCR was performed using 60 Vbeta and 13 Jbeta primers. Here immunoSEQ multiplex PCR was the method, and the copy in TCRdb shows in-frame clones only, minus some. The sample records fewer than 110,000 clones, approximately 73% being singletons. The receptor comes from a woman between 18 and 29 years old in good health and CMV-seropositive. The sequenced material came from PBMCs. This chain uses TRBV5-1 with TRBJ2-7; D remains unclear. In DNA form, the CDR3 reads TGCGCCAGCAGACTCTCCTACGAGCAGTACTTC. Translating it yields CASRLSYEQYF. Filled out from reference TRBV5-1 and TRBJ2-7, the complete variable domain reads KAGVTQTPRYLIKTRGQQVTLSCSPISGHRSVSWYQQTPGQGLQFLFEYFSETQRNKGNFPGRFSGRQFSNSRSEMNVSTLELGDSALYLCASRLSYEQYFGPGTRLTVT.